The rows below give T cell receptor beta chains drawn from one sample of a study of T cell changes during pregnancy in multiple sclerosis. TCRdb keeps only in-frame clones here, not all; method: immunoSEQ multiplex PCR. The sample yields 35,000 to 45,000 clones, approximately 93% seen once. The sequencing here drew on CD8+ T cells from peripheral blood mononuclear cells, taken in the third trimester of pregnancy. These receptors all stem from a female donor with multiple sclerosis, enrolled in a pregnancy study. The CDR3 runs from the conserved cysteine through the conserved F or W. The D gene is left open where the match is weak. The size of a clone is reported for some rows only, either as once, few or many, or as a class for expanded clones.

d_call j_call clone_size v_call cdr3_aa cdr3_nt
TRBD2 TRBJ2-5 . TRBV19 CASSIDSGALVPETQYF TGTGCCAGTAGTATAGATAGCGGGGCACTTGTCCCAGAGACCCAGTACTTC
TRBD1 TRBJ1-4 . TRBV2 CASSGARTGEEKLFF TGTGCCAGCAGTGGCGCCAGGACAGGGGAAGAAAAACTGTTTTTT
. TRBJ2-1 . TRBV4-1 CASSQVTRVGLGDEQFF TGCGCCAGCAGCCAAGTGACTAGGGTGGGCCTCGGGGATGAGCAGTTCTTC
TRBD2 TRBJ2-3 . TRBV9 CASSVSSGGTTDTQYF TGTGCCAGCAGCGTATCCAGCGGGGGGACCACAGATACGCAGTATTTT
. TRBJ2-7 few TRBV6-5 CASSLGGDRTYEQYF TGTGCCAGCAGTCTCGGGGGGGACAGAACCTACGAGCAGTACTTC
. TRBJ1-1 . TRBV5-8 CASSYPAGVTEAFF TGTGCCAGCAGCTACCCGGCAGGGGTCACTGAAGCTTTCTTT
. TRBJ2-3 . TRBV7-6 CASSLGGPDTQYF TGTGCCAGCAGCTTAGGAGGCCCGGATACGCAGTATTTT
TRBD1 TRBJ2-5 . TRBV29-1 CSVAPTGGLQETQYF TGCAGCGTTGCTCCGACAGGGGGCCTCCAAGAGACCCAGTACTTC
. TRBJ2-1 once TRBV11-1 CASDQSGSGEQFF TGTGCCAGCGACCAATCGGGTAGTGGTGAGCAGTTCTTC
. TRBJ2-1 . TRBV13 CASRRSAAEQFF TGTGCCAGCAGAAGGAGTGCGGCTGAGCAGTTCTTC
TRBD1 TRBJ2-2 once TRBV18 CASSPGQGDTGELFF TGTGCCAGCTCCCCCGGACAGGGTGACACCGGGGAGCTGTTTTTT
TRBD2 TRBJ2-3 . TRBV15 CATSNSLAGGDDTQYF TGTGCCACCAGCAACTCTTTGGCGGGGGGGGATGATACGCAGTATTTT
. TRBJ2-5 . TRBV29-1 CSVEVEEETQYF TGCAGCGTTGAAGTAGAAGAAGAGACCCAGTACTTC
TRBD2 TRBJ2-1 . TRBV7-3 CASSLTPGDYSYNEQFF TGTGCCAGCAGCTTAACCCCTGGGGACTACTCCTACAATGAGCAGTTCTTC
TRBD2 TRBJ2-4 . TRBV10-3 CAISEEKRGGYIQYF TGTGCCATCAGTGAGGAAAAGCGGGGGGGCTACATTCAGTACTTC
. TRBJ1-4 . TRBV6-5 CASSFVGGGEKLFF TGTGCCAGCAGCTTCGTCGGAGGCGGGGAAAAACTGTTTTTT
. TRBJ1-4 . TRBV15 CATRAPNEKLFF TGTGCCACCAGAGCGCCGAATGAAAAACTGTTTTTT
TRBD1 TRBJ2-7 . TRBV2 CASRLDRGLAYEQYF TGTGCCAGCAGGCTCGACAGGGGGCTTGCCTACGAGCAGTACTTC
. TRBJ2-1 . TRBV9 CASSVGSSYNEQFF TGTGCCAGCAGCGTTGGGAGCTCCTACAATGAGCAGTTCTTC
. TRBJ1-1 . TRBV4-2 CASSQVEQMNTEAFF TGTGCCAGCAGCCAAGTTGAACAGATGAACACTGAAGCTTTCTTT
. TRBJ1-4 . TRBV14 CASSQDSPGWGYNEKLFF TGTGCCAGCAGCCAAGATTCCCCAGGGTGGGGATATAATGAAAAACTGTTTTTT
. TRBJ1-4 . TRBV4-1 CASSQDGGQEKLFF TGCGCCAGCAGCCAAGATGGTGGCCAAGAAAAACTGTTTTTT
. TRBJ2-3 . TRBV9 CASSGGGTDTQYF TGTGCCAGCAGCGGGGGCGGCACAGATACGCAGTATTTT
TRBD2 TRBJ2-1 . TRBV5-1 CASSFTSGNSYNEQFF TGCGCCAGCAGCTTTACTAGCGGCAACTCCTACAATGAGCAGTTCTTC
. TRBJ1-6 . TRBV29-1 CSVENGLARSPLHF TGCAGCGTAGAGAATGGACTGGCGCGTTCACCCCTCCACTTT
. TRBJ2-3 . TRBV7-3 CASSRDSEDTQYF TGTGCCAGCAGCCGGGACTCCGAGGATACGCAGTATTTT
. TRBJ1-3 . TRBV19 CATLGGAGNTIYF TGTGCCACTCTCGGGGGTGCTGGAAACACCATATATTTT
TRBD1 TRBJ1-1 . TRBV5-6 CASSFVPGGDRVTEAFF TGTGCCAGCAGCTTTGTCCCGGGGGGGGACAGGGTCACTGAAGCTTTCTTT
TRBD1 TRBJ2-5 . TRBV4-1 CASSQTESGDRQETQYF TGCGCCAGCAGCCAGACCGAGAGTGGGGACAGACAAGAGACCCAGTACTTC
TRBD1 TRBJ2-5 . TRBV27 CASSFAGTGETQYF TGTGCCAGCAGTTTCGCAGGGACAGGGGAGACCCAGTACTTC
. TRBJ2-7 . TRBV11-2 CASSYGRGVDEQYF TGTGCCAGCAGCTACGGACGGGGAGTGGACGAGCAGTACTTC
TRBD1 TRBJ2-1 . TRBV19 CASSIRDREMDEQFF TGTGCCAGTAGTATCCGAGACAGGGAAATGGATGAGCAGTTCTTC
. TRBJ1-5 . TRBV6-5 CASRPTGTPSQPQHF TGTGCCAGCAGACCAACCGGGACACCAAGTCAGCCCCAGCATTTT
. TRBJ2-2 once TRBV7-3 CASSIGVFGTGELFF TGTGCCAGCAGCATAGGGGTGTTCGGCACCGGGGAGCTGTTTTTT
TRBD1 TRBJ1-2 . TRBV4-1 CASSQVQGTYGYTF TGCGCCAGCAGCCAGGTACAGGGGACTTATGGCTACACCTTC
TRBD2 TRBJ2-7 . TRBV4-1 CASSQDQLAGSEQYF TGCGCCAGCAGCCAAGATCAACTAGCGGGGAGTGAGCAGTACTTC
. TRBJ1-2 . TRBV2 CASSEAYRANYGYTF TGTGCCAGCAGTGAAGCTTACAGGGCGAACTATGGCTACACCTTC
TRBD1 TRBJ1-4 . TRBV4-1 CASSQDGDTGTGYEKLFF TGCGCCAGCAGCCAAGATGGGGATACCGGGACAGGGTACGAAAAACTGTTTTTT
TRBD1 TRBJ1-2 . TRBV13 CASSSTGTGGGNYGYTF TGTGCCAGCAGCTCAACCGGGACAGGGGGGGGTAACTATGGCTACACCTTC
TRBD1 TRBJ1-1 . TRBV28 CASSLTGGGAEAFF TGTGCCAGCAGTTTGACAGGGGGCGGGGCTGAAGCTTTCTTT
TRBD1 TRBJ2-7 . TRBV5-6 CASSPAGTGGRYEQYF TGTGCCAGCAGCCCTGCCGGGACAGGGGGCCGGTACGAGCAGTACTTC
. TRBJ1-6 . TRBV9 CASSAERGLVSPLHF TGTGCCAGCAGCGCCGAACGGGGTTTGGTATCACCCCTCCACTTT
. TRBJ2-7 . TRBV4-1 CASSPNGVGSDYEQYF TGCGCCAGCAGCCCGAACGGGGTAGGCAGTGACTACGAGCAGTACTTC
. TRBJ2-7 . TRBV10-3 CAISESTHSGSYEQYF TGTGCCATCAGTGAGTCGACCCATTCGGGGTCCTACGAGCAGTACTTC